This T cell receptor (beta chain) was observed in a study of glioma-infiltrating T cells after dendritic cell vaccination. Time point: after dendritic cell vaccination, including at tumor progression/relapse. Only patients with spare fresh-frozen tumor and over two years of follow-up were included. The CDR3 length is 15 residues. The V gene end was trimmed by 3 bases and the J gene end by 5 bases; junction bases not matched to a gene: 5. Germline V gene data show CDR1 as ENHRY and CDR2 as SYGVKD. Amplification used 60 V beta primers and 13 J beta primers. Assay used: immunoSEQ multiplex PCR; TCRdb lists only in-frame clones, some missing. The sample carries around 78,000 clones, more than 75% recorded once.

The chain joins TRBV10-3 to TRBJ1-5, with TRBD1 matching over 9 bases. The receptor was isolated from a human donor with glioblastoma. This material consisted of blood, taken after dendritic cell vaccination. CDR3 residues: CAISDRGQGHQPQHF. The CDR3 DNA reads as TGTGCCATCAGTGACCGAGGACAGGGGCATCAGCCCCAGCATTTT.